This T cell receptor (beta chain) stems from a study of blood T cell repertoires in COVID-19. In the original workflow: Reference gene primer amplification gave estimated nucleated cell counts. Sequenced by immunoSEQ multiplex PCR; TCRdb stores in-frame clones only, minus some. V and J calls and clone size are as listed in that table; D and trimming were resolved from the DNA. The data show tens of thousands of clones, with roughly 90% seen just once and 15% to 20% held by the top ten. The V gene's germline CDR1 is KGHDR and CDR2 SFDVKD. The V segment lost 4 bases and the J segment 2 bases; nucleotides outside the gene matches: 1. This CDR3 comprises 16 residues.

J is TRBJ2-1 and V is TRBV24-1; 13 bases are a match to TRBD2. Sequenced material: peripheral blood. This TCR was recovered from a woman of 80 years or more with active or convalescent COVID-19. The CDR3 DNA reads as TGTGCCACCAGTGACGGACTAGCGGGGGCCTACAATGAGCAGTTCTTC. Its translation: CATSDGLAGAYNEQFF.